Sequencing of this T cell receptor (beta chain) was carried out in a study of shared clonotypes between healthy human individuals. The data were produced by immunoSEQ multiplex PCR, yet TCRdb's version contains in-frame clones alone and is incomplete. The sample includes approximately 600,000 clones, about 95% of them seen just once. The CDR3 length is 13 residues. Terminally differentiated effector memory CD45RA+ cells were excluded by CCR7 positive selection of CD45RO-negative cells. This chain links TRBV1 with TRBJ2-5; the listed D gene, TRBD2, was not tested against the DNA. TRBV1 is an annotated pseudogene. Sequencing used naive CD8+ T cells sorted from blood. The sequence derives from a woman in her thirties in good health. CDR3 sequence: CTPLGGSRETQYF. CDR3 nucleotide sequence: TGCACCCCGTTAGGAGGGAGTCGTGAGACCCAGTACTTC.